Listed here are 19 T cell receptor beta chains from one sample, sequenced in a study of T cells in Graves' hyperthyroidism and ophthalmopathy. RNA transcripts were the template for amplifying TCR beta CDR3 regions. A set of HTBI primers served as the primers for a first-round RT-PCR of the TCR CDR3. Each CDR3 protein gets one entry after TCRdb re-called the multiplex PCR reads with MiXCR. The sample includes about 400,000 distinct CDR3 sequences, around 13% of them seen just once. Material: blood. These receptors originate from a woman in her 30s with Graves' ophthalmopathy.

This clonotype was picked up a small number of times. The chain recombines TRBV20-1 with TRBJ1-2, with D perhaps TRBD1 (5 bases). V shed 0 bases and J shed 8 bases, with 10 bases lying between them. Germline CDR1 is DFQATT and CDR2 is SNEGSKA (reference sequence). This CDR3 has 12 amino acids. The CDR3 sequence: CSAREGGGGYTF. In DNA, the CDR3 is TGCAGTGCTAGAGAGGGGGGTGGGGGCTACACCTTC.

V usage is TRBV6-2 or TRBV6-3 and J usage is TRBJ1-1; 8 bases match TRBD1. CDR3 size: 13 residues. The germline V gene encodes CDR1 MNHEY and CDR2 SVGEGT. The J segment lost 5 bases and the V segment lost 6 bases, leaving 5 bases of the junction unmatched. CDR3 sequence reads: CASSFNRGTEAFF. The CDR3 nucleotides read TGTGCCAGCAGCTTTAACAGGGGGACTGAAGCTTTCTTT.

V usage is TRBV4-1 and J usage is TRBJ2-5, with 7 positions matching TRBD1. The germline V gene has CDR1 MGHRA and CDR2 YSYEKL. Germline trimming cut 4 bases from V and 4 bases from J; bases unmatched to any gene: 9. This CDR3 region has 15 residues. Here the CDR3 reads CASSLTGDGGETQYF. The CDR3 nucleotides read TGCGCCAGCAGCCTCACAGGGGATGGGGGAGAGACCCAGTACTTC.

This clonotype was detected ten times or more. The chain employs TRBV7-2 and TRBJ2-3; TRBD2 is a possible D gene (6 bases). The CDR3 consists of 15 residues. Germline CDR1 SGHTA, CDR2 FQGNSA. The V end was cut by 2 bases, the J end by 2 bases, with 11 bases between. The DNA for the CDR3 is TGTGCCAGCAGCTTATATGGGGGGTACACAGATACGCAGTATTTT. Encoded protein: CASSLYGGYTDTQYF. Filled out from reference TRBV7-2 and TRBJ2-3, the complete variable domain reads GAGVSQSPSNKVTEKGKDVELRCDPISGHTALYWYRQSLGQGLEFLIYFQGNSAPDKSGLPSDRFSAERTGGSVSTLTIQRTQQEDSAVYLCASSLYGGYTDTQYFGPGTRLTVL.

There are a few counts of this clonotype. The V call is TRBV4-2, the J call TRBJ1-1; tentatively, D is TRBD1 (5 bases). Germline CDR1 and CDR2: LGHNA and YNFKEQ. Trimming stripped 0 bases from V and 0 bases from J, with 14 bases between. CDR3 length: 17 amino acids. CDR3 coding DNA: TGTGCCAGCAGCCAAGAAGCGGGGGTCCAGATGAACACTGAAGCTTTCTTT. Translating it yields CASSQEAGVQMNTEAFF.

This clonotype was found many times. This rearrangement joins TRBV2 to TRBJ1-4; no clear D gene. The CDR3 contains 12 residues. Germline values: CDR1 SNHLY, CDR2 FYNNEI. Deletions cut 7 bases from V and 10 bases from J, with 13 bases between. CDR3 amino acids: CASIDPPAKLFF. CDR3 DNA sequence: TGTGCCAGCATCGACCCTCCGGCAAAACTGTTTTTT.

This clonotype was recorded many times. In DNA, the CDR3 is TGTGCCAGCAGTTCCGGGAGCCCCCTTGGAGAGCAGTACTTC. This gives the protein CASSSGSPLGEQYF. The V call is TRBV12-3 or TRBV12-4, the J call TRBJ2-7; weak D call: TRBD2 (6 bases). V gave up 4 bases and J gave up 7 bases, with 17 bases separating them. The CDR3 loop spans 14 amino acids.

Comments on this clonotype: One end of the junction varies from germline; a read error may be responsible. V is TRBV3-1 and J is TRBJ1-2, with D unresolved. This CDR3 comprises 13 residues. From germline, CDR1 is LGHDT and CDR2 YNNKEL (reference sequence). CDR3 bases: TGTGCCACCAGCCGTCAGTCGGGCTATGGCTACACCTTC. Its protein product is CATSRQSGYGYTF.

This clonotype was seen only a few times. V is TRBV6-1 and J is TRBJ2-4; possible D gene TRBD1, 7 bases. V lost 10 bases to trimming and J lost 4 bases, with 14 bases between them. Looked up from germline, CDR1 is MNHNS and CDR2 is SASEGT. The CDR3 runs 13 residues. CDR3 protein: CATQAGGKNIQYF. For the CDR3, the DNA is TGTGCCACCCAAGCAGGGGGGAAAAACATTCAGTACTTC.

This clonotype appeared many times. The V and J genes are TRBV29-1 and TRBJ2-3; the D call may be TRBD1 or TRBD2 (6 bases each). V dropped 0 bases and J dropped 2 bases, with 21 bases sitting between them. Germline V CDR1 and CDR2: SQVTM, ANQGSEA. The CDR3 runs 18 residues. The CDR3 DNA reads TGCAGCGTTGAAGACCTCCCGGGGGCAGGGCTAGACACAGATACGCAGTATTTT. Encoded protein: CSVEDLPGAGLDTDTQYF.

This clonotype was found many times. This rearrangement joins TRBV18 to TRBJ2-6; a weak D match, TRBD1 (6 bases). V shed 3 bases and J shed 2 bases, with 8 bases lying between them. The CDR3 runs to 15 residues. CDR1 KGHSH and CDR2 LQKENI come from the germline V gene. The CDR3 region is CASSPDRTGANVLTF. The CDR3 coding sequence is TGTGCCAGCTCACCGGACAGAACTGGGGCCAACGTCCTGACTTTC.

In its sample, this clonotype was seen a few times. V gene TRBV9 combines with J gene TRBJ2-1; D might be TRBD1 (5 bases). V lost 3 bases and J lost 0, with 13 bases in between. The CDR3 sequence is 16 residues long. CDR1 is SGDLS, CDR2 YYNGEE, per germline. This CDR3 is CASSALGEISYNEQFF. The CDR3, as DNA: TGTGCCAGCAGCGCTCTAGGGGAAATCTCCTACAATGAGCAGTTCTTC. The whole variable domain, filled in from reference TRBV9 and TRBJ2-1, reads DSGVTQTPKHLITATGQRVTLRCSPRSGDLSVYWYQQSLDQGLQFLIQYYNGEERAKGNILERFSAQQFPDLHSELNLSSLELGDSALYFCASSALGEISYNEQFFGPGTRLTVL.

The chain carries TRBV24-1 and TRBJ1-5; D is possibly TRBD1 (5 bases). V lost 3 bases, J lost 6 bases, and 17 bases lay in between. This CDR3 has 16 residues. Germline CDR1 and CDR2: KGHDR and SFDVKD. The CDR3 DNA is TGTGCCACCAGTGATGGAGGGGCCGAACGTGGTCAGCCCCAGCATTTT. It is translated as CATSDGGAERGQPQHF.

The V call is TRBV6-2 or TRBV6-3, the J call TRBJ1-5, with a weak D call TRBD1 (5 bases). The CDR3 is 16 residues long. Germline V gives CDR1 MNHEY, CDR2 SVGEGT. V lost 4 bases and J 0 bases, leaving 13 bases between the germline ends. The CDR3: CASSSSRGSSNQPQHF. CDR3 bases: TGTGCCAGCAGTTCCTCTCGGGGCTCTAGCAATCAGCCCCAGCATTTT.

The sample holds many counts of this clonotype. V usage is TRBV6-1 and J usage is TRBJ1-2; perhaps TRBD1 as D (5 bases). Germline CDR1 MNHNS, CDR2 SASEGT. Trimming stripped 0 bases from V and 4 bases from J, with 12 bases between. The CDR3 has 15 amino acids. The CDR3 DNA follows: TGTGCCAGCAGTGAAGCGGCAGGGCGGGGCTATGGCTACACCTTC. Amino acids: CASSEAAGRGYGYTF.

The rearrangement joins TRBV13 to TRBJ1-3; D is unresolved. CDR3 length: 14 amino acids. Between the trimmed V and J ends, which lost 1 base and 5 bases, there was a span of 9 bases. Germline CDR1 PRHDT, CDR2 FYEKMQ (reference sequence). CDR3 sequence (DNA): TGTGCCAGCAGCTTAGACGGATTTAGAAACACCATATATTTT. Translating gives CASSLDGFRNTIYF.

This clonotype has just a few counts. V usage is TRBV6-1 and J usage is TRBJ1-6; TRBD1 aligns across 7 bases. The CDR3 is made up of 13 amino acids. The trim removed 6 bases at V and 8 bases at J, leaving 4 bases unmatched. Looked up from germline, CDR1 is MNHNS and CDR2 is SASEGT. The CDR3 region has the DNA TGTGCCAGCAGCCCCAGGGGGTATTCACCCCTCCACTTT. This gives the protein CASSPRGYSPLHF.

This clonotype was observed many times. The rearrangement joins TRBV12-3 or TRBV12-4 to TRBJ2-7; D unclear. The CDR3 consists of 11 residues. The germline V and J ends were trimmed by 0 bases and 6 bases, with 3 bases remaining between them. DNA of the CDR3: TGTGCCAGCAGTTTAGCGGTCGAGCAGTACTTC. Translating gives CASSLAVEQYF.

This clonotype was seen many times. The genes are TRBV5-5 and TRBJ1-3; D is undetermined. Per germline, CDR1 SGHKS and CDR2 YYEKEE (reference sequence). V lost 0 bases to trimming and J lost 8 bases, with 9 bases between them. The CDR3 extends over 13 amino acids. In DNA form, the CDR3 reads TGTGCCAGCAGCTTGGGGCCTCATCACACCATATATTTT. This codes for CASSLGPHHTIYF. Using reference TRBV5-5 and TRBJ1-3 for the parts outside the CDR3, the full variable domain is DAGVTQSPTHLIKTRGQQVTLRCSPISGHKSVSWYQQVLGQGPQFIFQYYEKEERGRGNFPDRFSARQFPNYSSELNVNALLLGDSALYLCASSLGPHHTIYFGEGSWLTVV.